The present T cell receptor (beta chain) was sequenced within a study of control samples from healthy donors and cancer patients. The CDR3 has 12 residues. V lost 6 bases and J lost 0, with 8 bases in between. Germline CDR1 reads SQVTM; CDR2 reads ANQGSEA. This clone has only one observation. Produced via immunoSEQ multiplex PCR; TCRdb's table is partial and in-frame only. This sample has some 130,000 clones, with approximately 94% found just once. The V call is TRBV29-1, the J call TRBJ2-5; perhaps TRBD1 as D (6 bases). The sample comprised PBMCs. The sequence was obtained from a man aged 50 to 60 with head and neck cancer. As DNA, the CDR3 is TGCAGCGTCCGGGACAACCAAGAGACCCAGTACTTC. This codes for CSVRDNQETQYF.